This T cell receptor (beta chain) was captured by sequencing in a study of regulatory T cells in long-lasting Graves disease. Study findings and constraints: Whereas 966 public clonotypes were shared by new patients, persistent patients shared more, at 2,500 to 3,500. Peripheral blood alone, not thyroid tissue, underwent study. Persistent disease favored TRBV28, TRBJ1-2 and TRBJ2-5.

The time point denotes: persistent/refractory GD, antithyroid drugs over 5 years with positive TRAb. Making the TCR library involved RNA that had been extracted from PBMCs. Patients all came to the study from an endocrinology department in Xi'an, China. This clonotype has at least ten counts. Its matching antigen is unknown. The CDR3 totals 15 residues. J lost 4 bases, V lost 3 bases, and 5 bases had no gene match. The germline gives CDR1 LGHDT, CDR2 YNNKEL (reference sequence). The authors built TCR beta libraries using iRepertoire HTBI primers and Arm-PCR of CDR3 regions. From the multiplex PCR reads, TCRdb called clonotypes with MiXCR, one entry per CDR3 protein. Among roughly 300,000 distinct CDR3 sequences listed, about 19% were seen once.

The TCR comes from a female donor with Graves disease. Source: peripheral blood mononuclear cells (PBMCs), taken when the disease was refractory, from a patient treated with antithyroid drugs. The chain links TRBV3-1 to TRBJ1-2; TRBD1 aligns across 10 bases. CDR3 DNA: TGTGCCAGCAGCCACTACCGGGACAGGGGCTATGGCTACACCTTC. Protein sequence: CASSHYRDRGYGYTF.